This entry features one T cell receptor beta chain sequence. Its antigen remains undetermined. No qualities accompany the bases; no much larger clone lies one base away. Collaborating institutions collected whole blood in K2EDTA tubes following their own protocols. Collaborator samples were shipped for TCRbeta analysis as frozen whole blood, isolated PBMCs, or DNA extracted from either sample type. The CDR1 and CDR2 encoded by the germline V gene are SGHDT and YYEEEE. The CDR3 runs 15 residues from the cysteine to the phenylalanine. The kept DNA is CDR3 alone, 45 bases in frame from the first base. Trimming costs V 4 bases and J 7 bases, and their ends lie 18 bases apart. The data were taken from a study of blood T cell repertoires in COVID-19 (dated by TCRdb to about 2020). At the level of the whole study: The collaborator samples originated in the United States, Italy and Spain and spanned the acute and convalescent phases of COVID-19. Where available, HLA class I and class II types were taken from metadata supplied by the sample provider and were not determined by assay-based typing. The prospective study material was composed of cDNA or gDNA derived from T cells, B-cell-depleted T cells, or PBMCs. A de-identified subject ID, COVID-19 status, age in years and sex were almost always included in the sample metadata. The repertoires were released in a freely available public database meant as a resource for research on the immune response to SARS-CoV-2. Subjects who had been exposed to COVID-19, were actively infected with it, or had recovered from it provided the deeply sampled blood TCRbeta repertoires that made up the dataset. The samples were drawn from two sources: the first 160 participants of the ongoing ImmuneRACE study, and 1,200 or so subjects contributed by 6 global collaborators. On the study overall, not on this receptor specifically: The amount of clinical and demographic metadata varied by source and participant and was provided uncurated.

The immunoSEQ Assay, a bias-controlled multiplex PCR, was used to amplify TCRbeta CDR3 regions from genomic DNA. On the study's bioinformatics: The number of nucleated cells in each sample was estimated from the amplification of reference gene primers within the assay. To quantify the absolute abundance of each unique TCRbeta CDR3 rearrangement, sequence reads were collapsed and filtered. For each sample, productive Simpson clonality was calculated by taking the square root of Simpson's diversity index across productive rearrangements. Held by TCRdb, this immuneACCESS table contains in-frame sequences only and omits some clones. Under half of the omission traces to an unresolved V gene where checked; the cause of the rest is unknown. The DNA was the basis for D and trimming; V, J and clone size are from that table. For this sample the table gives some 320,000 clones, of which almost 85% were detected only once. Roughly 7.8% of the sample is in the top ten clones.

This chain joins TRBV5-6 to TRBJ1-5; the D gene is perhaps TRBD1, from 6 matching bases. The sequence came from a human donor in a cohort sampled during active COVID-19. Material for sequencing was peripheral blood. The CDR3 sequence is CASSDWGGNGQPQHF. The DNA reads TGTGCCAGCAGCGACTGGGGGGGCAATGGGCAGCCCCAGCATTTT.